The 10 T cell receptor beta chains below come from one sample, sequenced in a study of T cell changes during pregnancy in multiple sclerosis. Profiled with immunoSEQ multiplex PCR; TCRdb holds only in-frame clones, not every one. Here the sample spans 50,000 or so clones, around nine tenths being singletons. Specimen: CD4+ T cells from peripheral blood mononuclear cells, collected before pregnancy. The receptor source for this set is a female donor with multiple sclerosis, enrolled in a pregnancy study.

The chain is built from TRBV7-6 and TRBJ2-3; 9 nucleotides agree with TRBD2. This CDR3 comprises 17 residues. Germline loops: CDR1 SGHVS, CDR2 FNYEAQ. The V gene end was trimmed by 1 base and the J gene end by 0 bases; junction bases not matched to a gene: 5. This chain's CDR3 is CASSLVLLAGSTDTQYF. The CDR3 coding sequence is TGTGCCAGCAGCTTAGTTTTGCTAGCGGGGAGCACAGATACGCAGTATTTT.

The rearrangement links TRBV25-1 to TRBJ2-5; TRBD2 matches 9 bases. The CDR3 contains 16 residues. V was pared by 1 base and J by 4 bases, with 7 bases of the junction left unmatched. Germline CDR1 and CDR2: MGHDK and SYGVNS. Written as DNA, the CDR3 is TGTGCCAGCAGTGAATTTGGCGGGAGGGCAGGAGAGACCCAGTACTTC. Protein: CASSEFGGRAGETQYF.

The CDR3 sequence: CAISGGQGVIGYTF. The CDR3 DNA follows: TGTGCCATCAGTGGGGGACAGGGGGTGATTGGCTACACCTTC. V is TRBV10-3 and J is TRBJ1-2; 11 positions agree with TRBD1. V dropped 4 bases and J dropped 7; count of bases not matched to a gene: 5. The CDR3 is 14 residues long. CDR1 and CDR2 (germline): ENHRY, SYGVKD.

V and J are TRBV2 and TRBJ2-1, with 7 bases identical to TRBD2. After removal of 5 bases from V and 2 bases from J, the junction contained 6 bases not matched to a gene. The CDR3 length is 15 residues. Germline CDR1 reads SNHLY; CDR2 reads FYNNEI. The CDR3 is CASSRGSHAYNEQFF. The CDR3 DNA follows: TGTGCCAGCAGTCGCGGGAGCCACGCCTACAATGAGCAGTTCTTC.

The V and J genes are TRBV6-4 and TRBJ2-1; 11 bases fit TRBD2. V was clipped by 6 bases and J by 8 bases; unmatched bases: 9. CDR1 MRHNA and CDR2 SNTAGT come from the germline V gene. CDR3 length: 15 residues. The CDR3: CASSPTSGTVDEQFF. CDR3 sequence (DNA): TGTGCCAGCAGCCCGACTAGCGGGACAGTCGATGAGCAGTTCTTC.

This clone has just one count. The gene calls are TRBV6-6 and TRBJ2-7; 7 nucleotides align to TRBD1. With 6 bases clipped from V and 3 bases from J, the junction kept 14 bases outside the gene matches. CDR3 length equals 16 residues. Per germline, CDR1 MNHNY and CDR2 SVGAGI (reference sequence). The DNA for the CDR3 is TGTGCCAGCAGCCCAGGGAAGACAGGGAGAAACTACGAGCAGTACTTC. Encoded protein: CASSPGKTGRNYEQYF.

The V gene is TRBV6-5, the J gene TRBJ2-7, with 7 bases matching TRBD1. Per germline, CDR1 MNHEY and CDR2 SVGAGI. The CDR3 has 15 amino acids. The junction had 12 bases not matched to a gene; V was cut back by 5 bases and J by 5 bases. CDR3 loop: CASSRRQGGVHEQYF. The DNA of the CDR3 is TGTGCCAGCAGTAGAAGACAGGGCGGTGTCCACGAGCAGTACTTC.

The chain uses TRBV19 and TRBJ2-4; 10 bases map to TRBD2. The germline gives CDR1 LNHDA, CDR2 SQIVND (reference sequence). The CDR3 length is 14 residues. V shed 5 bases and J 8 bases; nucleotides not matched to a gene: 6. The CDR3 DNA is TGTGCCAGTAGTCTCGGGACTAGCGTGGACATTCAGTACTTC. This encodes CASSLGTSVDIQYF.

V is TRBV5-1 and J is TRBJ1-2; tentatively, D is TRBD1 (6 bases). Germline V gives CDR1 SGHRS, CDR2 YFSETQ. The CDR3 loop spans 14 amino acids. V was clipped by 0 bases and J by 2 bases, with 8 bases between them. Here the CDR3 reads CASSLGGLNYGYTF. Written as DNA, the CDR3 is TGCGCCAGCAGCTTGGGGGGGCTAAACTATGGCTACACCTTC.

The chain uses TRBV28 and TRBJ2-1, with 9 bases matching TRBD2. Unmatched junction bases numbered 12, after V lost 5 bases and J lost 4 bases. Germline V lookup: CDR1 MDHEN, CDR2 SYDVKM. This CDR3 contains 17 residues. The CDR3 DNA reads as TGTGCCAGCAGTCCTATAGCGGGAGTGTCTTCTTACAATGAGCAGTTCTTC. Protein sequence: CASSPIAGVSSYNEQFF.